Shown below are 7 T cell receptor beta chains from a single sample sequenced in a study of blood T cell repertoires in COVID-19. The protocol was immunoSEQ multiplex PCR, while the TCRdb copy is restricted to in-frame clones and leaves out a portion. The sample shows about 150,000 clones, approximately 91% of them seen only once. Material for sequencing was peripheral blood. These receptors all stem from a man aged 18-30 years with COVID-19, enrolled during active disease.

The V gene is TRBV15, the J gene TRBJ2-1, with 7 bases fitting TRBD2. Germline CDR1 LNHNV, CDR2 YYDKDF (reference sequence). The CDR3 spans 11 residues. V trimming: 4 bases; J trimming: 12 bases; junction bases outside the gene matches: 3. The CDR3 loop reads CATSIRGVQFF. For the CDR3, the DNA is TGTGCCACCAGCATCCGGGGGGTGCAGTTCTTC.

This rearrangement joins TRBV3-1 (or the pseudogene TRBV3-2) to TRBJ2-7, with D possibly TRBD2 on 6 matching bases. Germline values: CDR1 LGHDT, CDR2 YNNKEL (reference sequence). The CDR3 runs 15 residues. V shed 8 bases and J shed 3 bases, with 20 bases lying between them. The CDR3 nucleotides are TGTGCCAGCGGCCCCCTGGAGGGCCAGGTCTACGAGCAGTACTTC. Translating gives CASGPLEGQVYEQYF.

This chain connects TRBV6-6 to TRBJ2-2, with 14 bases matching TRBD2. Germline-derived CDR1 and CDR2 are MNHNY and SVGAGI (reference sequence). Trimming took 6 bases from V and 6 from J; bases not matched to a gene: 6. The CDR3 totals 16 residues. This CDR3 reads CASSHKGLAGAGELFF. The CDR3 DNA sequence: TGTGCCAGCAGCCACAAGGGACTAGCGGGAGCCGGGGAGCTGTTTTTT.

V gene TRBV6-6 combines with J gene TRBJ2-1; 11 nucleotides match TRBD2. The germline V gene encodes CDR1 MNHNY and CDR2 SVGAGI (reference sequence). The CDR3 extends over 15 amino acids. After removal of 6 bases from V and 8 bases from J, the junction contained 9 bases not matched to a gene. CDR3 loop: CASRYTSGRTHEQFF. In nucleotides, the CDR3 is TGTGCCAGCAGATACACTAGCGGGAGAACCCATGAGCAGTTCTTC.

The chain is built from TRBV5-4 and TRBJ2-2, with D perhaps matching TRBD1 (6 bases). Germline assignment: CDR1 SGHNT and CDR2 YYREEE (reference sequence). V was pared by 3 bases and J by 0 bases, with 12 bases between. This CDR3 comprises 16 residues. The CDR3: CASSYPGTPNTGELFF. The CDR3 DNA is TGTGCCAGCAGCTACCCCGGGACACCGAACACCGGGGAGCTGTTTTTT. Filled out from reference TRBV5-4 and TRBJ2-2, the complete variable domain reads ETGVTQSPTHLIKTRGQQVTLRCSSQSGHNTVSWYQQALGQGPQFIFQYYREEENGRGNFPPRFSGLQFPNYSSELNVNALELDDSALYLCASSYPGTPNTGELFFGEGSRLTVL.

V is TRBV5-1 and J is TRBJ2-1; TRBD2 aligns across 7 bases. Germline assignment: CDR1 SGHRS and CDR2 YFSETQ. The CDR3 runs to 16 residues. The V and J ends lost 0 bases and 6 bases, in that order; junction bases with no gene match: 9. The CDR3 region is CASSLAVGLVVNEQFF. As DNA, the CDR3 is TGCGCCAGCAGCTTGGCCGTAGGACTAGTTGTCAATGAGCAGTTCTTC.

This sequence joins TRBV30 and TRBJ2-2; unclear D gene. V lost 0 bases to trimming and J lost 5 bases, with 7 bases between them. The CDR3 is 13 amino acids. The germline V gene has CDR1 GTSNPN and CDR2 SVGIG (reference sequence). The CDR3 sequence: CAWSVLRTGELFF. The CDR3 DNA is TGTGCCTGGAGTGTACTAAGGACCGGGGAGCTGTTTTTT.